The 32 T cell receptor beta chains below all came from one sample that was sequenced in a study of blood T cell repertoires in COVID-19. Sequencing used immunoSEQ multiplex PCR; TCRdb keeps in-frame clones, though not all of them. The table lists about 80,000 clones, under 90% of them singletons, with 12% in the top ten. Sequencing input: peripheral blood. The receptors were sampled from a woman aged 35 to 49 with active or convalescent COVID-19.

The chain carries TRBV4-3 and TRBJ2-3, with D tentatively TRBD2 (6 bases). This CDR3 comprises 15 residues. V was trimmed by 1 base and J by 0 bases, leaving 8 bases between them. In germline, CDR1 is LGHNA, CDR2 YSLEER. This CDR3 reads CASSQGGTSTDTQYF. The DNA for the CDR3 is TGCGCCAGCAGCCAAGGGGGGACTAGCACAGATACGCAGTATTTT.

The V gene is TRBV20-1, the J gene TRBJ2-7, with D perhaps matching TRBD2 (5 bases). V was cut by 6 bases and J by 3 bases, with 9 bases left in between. The CDR3 sequence is 11 residues long. Germline loops: CDR1 DFQATT, CDR2 SNEGSKA (reference sequence). The DNA for the CDR3 is TGCAGTGCCACAGAGGGCTACGAGCAGTACTTC. Translated: CSATEGYEQYF.

The rearrangement links TRBV7-9 to TRBJ1-2; 9 bases are shared with TRBD1. The V and J ends lost 1 base and 4 bases, in that order; junction bases with no gene match: 4. The CDR3 length is 15 residues. Germline V CDR1 and CDR2: SEHNR, FQNEAQ (reference sequence). The CDR3 spells CASSLGDRELYGYTF. The CDR3 nucleotides read TGTGCCAGCAGCTTAGGGGACAGGGAACTCTATGGCTACACCTTC.

J is TRBJ2-7 and V is TRBV7-2; D ambiguous. V lost 6 bases to trimming and J lost 2 bases, with 5 bases between them. Germline CDR1 SGHTA, CDR2 FQGNSA. This CDR3 spans 11 amino acids. CDR3 coding DNA: TGTGCCAGCAGTTCGGCCTACGAGCAGTACTTC. It yields the protein CASSSAYEQYF. The full variable domain, its missing parts supplied by reference TRBV7-2 and TRBJ2-7, is GAGVSQSPSNKVTEKGKDVELRCDPISGHTALYWYRQSLGQGLEFLIYFQGNSAPDKSGLPSDRFSAERTGGSVSTLTIQRTQQEDSAVYLCASSSAYEQYFGPGTRLTVT.

The chain is built from TRBV10-3 and TRBJ1-1, with D possibly TRBD1 on 5 matching bases. Germline CDR1 is ENHRY and CDR2 is SYGVKD. The CDR3 contains 12 residues. The ends were cut back, 3 bases at V and 7 bases at J, with 9 bases in the middle. The CDR3, as DNA: TGTGCCATCAGTGACGGGGGGGTTGAAGCTTTCTTT. Its translation is CAISDGGVEAFF.

CDR3 bases: TGTGCCAGCAGCTTTCCGGATCAGCCCCAGCATTTT. Its protein is CASSFPDQPQHF. This chain joins TRBV7-8 and TRBJ1-5; no firm D call. CDR1 SGHVS and CDR2 FQNEAQ come from the germline V gene. This CDR3 spans 12 amino acids. The V end lost 3 bases, the J end lost 5 bases, and 5 bases lay between the germline ends.

CDR3 sequence: CASSARGNQPQHF. The CDR3 DNA sequence: TGCGCCAGCAGTGCGCGAGGTAATCAGCCCCAGCATTTT. The chain uses TRBV10-1 and TRBJ1-5; D is unclear. From germline, CDR1 is WNHNN and CDR2 SYGVQD (reference sequence). V lost 4 bases, J lost 4 bases, and 8 bases lay in between. The CDR3 length is 13 residues.

The V gene is TRBV28, the J gene TRBJ1-2; weak D call: TRBD1 (5 bases). V was cut by 7 bases and J by 1 base, with 10 bases left in between. The CDR3 totals 13 residues. CDR1 MDHEN and CDR2 SYDVKM come from the germline V gene. The CDR3, as DNA: TGTGCCAGCATGGCAGGGAATAACTATGGCTACACCTTC. Amino acids: CASMAGNNYGYTF.

V usage is TRBV5-6 and J usage is TRBJ2-3, with a weak D call TRBD2 (5 bases). Germline V gene data show CDR1 as SGHDT and CDR2 as YYEEEE. Trimming pared 0 bases from V and 6 bases from J, leaving 14 bases between. This CDR3 is built from 15 residues. Here the CDR3 DNA reads TGTGCCAGCAGCTTGGAGCAATTCGGGAAGGATACGCAGTATTTT. Translated, it gives CASSLEQFGKDTQYF.

The V gene is TRBV27, the J gene TRBJ1-6; no definite D call. The CDR3 covers 14 residues. V shed 5 bases and J shed 9 bases, with 14 bases lying between them. Germline assignment: CDR1 MNHEY and CDR2 SMNVEV (reference sequence). In nucleotides, the CDR3 is TGTGCCAGCAGTGGCTCCACGGGTGGTTCACCCCTCCACTTT. Translated: CASSGSTGGSPLHF.

The chain combines TRBV7-9 with TRBJ2-5; D perhaps matches TRBD2 (6 bases). This CDR3 spans 14 amino acids. The germline V and J ends were trimmed by 5 bases and 2 bases, with 12 bases remaining between them. The germline gives CDR1 SEHNR, CDR2 FQNEAQ (reference sequence). The CDR3 spells CASSPTGVQETQYF. CDR3 DNA: TGTGCCAGCAGCCCTACGGGGGTTCAAGAGACCCAGTACTTC.

The chain has TRBV4-2 and TRBJ2-1, with a possible D match to TRBD2 (6 bases). The CDR3 spans 15 residues. V shed 1 base and J shed 2 bases, with 9 bases lying between them. The germline CDR1 and CDR2 sequences are LGHNA and YNFKEQ. The CDR3 bases are TGTGCCAGCAGCCAAGCGGGAGACCCCTACAATGAGCAGTTCTTC. This encodes CASSQAGDPYNEQFF.

In its sample, this clone was seen once. The V call is TRBV29-1, the J call TRBJ1-2; perhaps TRBD1 as D (5 bases). The V and J ends lost 4 bases and 5 bases respectively, with 8 bases between them. The V gene's germline CDR1 is SQVTM and CDR2 ANQGSEA. This CDR3 is 11 amino acids long. In nucleotides, the CDR3 is TGCAGCGTTGGGGGCGTTTATGGCTACACCTTC. Amino acid sequence: CSVGGVYGYTF. Complete variable domain (other parts from reference TRBV29-1 and TRBJ1-2): SAVISQKPSRDICQRGTSLTIQCQVDSQVTMMFWYRQQPGQSLTLIATANQGSEATYESGFVIDKFPISRPNLTFSTLTVSNMSPEDSSIYLCSVGGVYGYTFGSGTRLTVV.

This clone was recorded a few times. CDR3 bases: TGTGCCAGCAGTTTATTCAGACTAGTGGGGAGCACCGGGGAGCTGTTTTTT. It yields the protein CASSLFRLVGSTGELFF. The gene calls are TRBV27 and TRBJ2-2; D might be TRBD2 (6 bases). The CDR3 has 17 amino acids. From germline, CDR1 is MNHEY and CDR2 SMNVEV (reference sequence). V was pared by 1 base and J by 4 bases, with 16 bases between.

This clone is categorized as medium-sized (0.01 to 0.1%). The chain links TRBV28 to TRBJ1-5; possible D gene TRBD1, 5 bases. The CDR3 is made up of 18 amino acids. Per the germline V gene, CDR1 is MDHEN and CDR2 is SYDVKM. The germline V and J ends were trimmed by 5 bases and 4 bases, with 24 bases remaining between them. The CDR3 here is CASSILLQLTGGNQPQHF. CDR3 nucleotides: TGTGCCAGCAGTATACTGCTTCAACTTACCGGGGGTAATCAGCCCCAGCATTTT.

This chain links TRBV6-5 with TRBJ1-4; 8 nucleotides match TRBD1. J lost 3 bases, V lost 6 bases, and 6 bases had no gene match. CDR1 MNHEY and CDR2 SVGAGI come from the germline V gene. CDR3 length: 15 amino acids. The CDR3 DNA sequence: TGTGCCAGCAGAAGGACAGGGCCGTCTAATGAAAAACTGTTTTTT. Translating it yields CASRRTGPSNEKLFF.

This clone was seen only a few times. The V gene is TRBV7-3, the J gene TRBJ2-3; possibly TRBD1 for D (5 bases). Germline V lookup: CDR1 SGHTA, CDR2 FQGTGA. V was trimmed by 3 bases and J by 0 bases, leaving 10 bases between them. This CDR3 contains 15 residues. DNA for the CDR3: TGTGCCAGCAGCTTTGGGGCGGCTAGCACAGATACGCAGTATTTT. Translating gives CASSFGAASTDTQYF.

Turning to this clone: At one end the junction does not follow the germline gene, possibly because of a read error. This chain connects TRBV7-2 to TRBJ2-7; the match to TRBD2 covers 12 bases. Germline V gene sequence: CDR1 SGHTA, CDR2 FQGNSA. The CDR3 is 14 residues long. Here the CDR3 reads CASSLAGGSYEQYF. Here the CDR3 DNA reads TGTGCCAGCAGCCTAGCGGGAGGGTCCTACGAGCAGTACTTC.

The chain combines TRBV5-6 with TRBJ1-1; D ambiguous. From germline, CDR1 is SGHDT and CDR2 YYEEEE. V dropped 2 bases and J dropped 0 bases, with 5 bases sitting between them. The CDR3 consists of 13 residues. For the CDR3, the DNA is TGTGCCAGCAGCTTCCTAGTGAACACTGAAGCTTTCTTT. It encodes CASSFLVNTEAFF. Combining the CDR3 with reference TRBV5-6 and TRBJ1-1 gives the whole variable domain DAGVTQSPTHLIKTRGQQVTLRCSPKSGHDTVSWYQQALGQGPQFIFQYYEEEERQRGNFPDRFSGHQFPNYSSELNVNALLLGDSALYLCASSFLVNTEAFFGQGTRLTVV.

J is TRBJ1-5 and V is TRBV4-2; tentative D call: TRBD1 (6 bases). The CDR3 length is 16 residues. With 0 bases removed from V and 6 bases from J, the gap between germline ends came to 15 bases. CDR1 LGHNA and CDR2 YNFKEQ come from the germline V gene. CDR3 bases: TGTGCCAGCAGCCAAGATCGGGGGGCCCGGCGTCAGCCCCAGCATTTT. This sequence encodes CASSQDRGARRQPQHF.

V gene TRBV6-6 combines with J gene TRBJ2-2; 8 bases map to TRBD1. There are 14 residues in the CDR3. Losses at the gene ends were 6 bases for V and 3 bases for J; bases not matched to a gene: 3. Germline CDR1 reads MNHNY; CDR2 reads SVGAGI (reference sequence). CDR3 coding DNA: TGTGCCAGCAGACACAGGGGGGACACCGGGGAGCTGTTTTTT. Translated: CASRHRGDTGELFF.

The V gene is TRBV6-5, the J gene TRBJ2-7, with 8 bases that match TRBD1. Germline trimming cut 6 bases from V and 5 bases from J; bases unmatched to any gene: 6. The CDR3 is 13 residues long. Looked up from germline, CDR1 is MNHEY and CDR2 is SVGAGI. The CDR3, as DNA: TGTGCCAGCAGAGGACAGGGACGGGACGAGCAGTACTTC. Amino acids: CASRGQGRDEQYF.

The V call is TRBV9, the J call TRBJ2-5, with a possible D match to TRBD2 (6 bases). Germline V gene sequence: CDR1 SGDLS, CDR2 YYNGEE. The CDR3 extends over 15 amino acids. The germline V and J ends were trimmed by 0 bases and 1 base, with 10 bases remaining between them. The CDR3 sequence: CASSVAGERQETQYF. CDR3 DNA: TGTGCCAGCAGCGTAGCGGGGGAACGCCAAGAGACCCAGTACTTC.

For this clone: A read error may account for a junction end that differs from germline. In DNA, the CDR3 is TGTGCCTGGAGTGAAGGGGGTAAAACTGTTTTT. It yields the protein CAWSEGGKTVF. This rearrangement joins TRBV30 to TRBJ1-4; tentatively, D is TRBD1 (6 bases). Germline V gene data show CDR1 as GTSNPN and CDR2 as SVGIG (reference sequence). This CDR3 contains 11 residues. The full variable domain, with the rest looked up from reference TRBV30 and TRBJ1-4, is SQTIHQWPATLVQPVGSPLSLECTVEGTSNPNLYWYRQAAGRGLQLLFYSVGIGQISSEVPQNLSASRPQDRQFILSSKKLLLSDSGFYLCAWSEGGKTVFGSGTQLSVL.

The rearrangement links TRBV5-1 to TRBJ1-1; possible D gene TRBD1, 6 bases. Germline CDR1 reads SGHRS; CDR2 reads YFSETQ. V lost 4 bases, J lost 2 bases, and 15 bases lay in between. The CDR3 extends over 15 amino acids. DNA of the CDR3: TGCGCCAGCAGCCCCTTGACAGGCCCCAACACTGAAGCTTTCTTT. Translation gives CASSPLTGPNTEAFF. The full variable domain, its missing parts supplied by reference TRBV5-1 and TRBJ1-1, is KAGVTQTPRYLIKTRGQQVTLSCSPISGHRSVSWYQQTPGQGLQFLFEYFSETQRNKGNFPGRFSGRQFSNSRSEMNVSTLELGDSALYLCASSPLTGPNTEAFFGQGTRLTVV.

The V and J genes are TRBV5-1 and TRBJ2-4, with 10 bases matching TRBD1. The CDR3 contains 19 residues. The germline V gene has CDR1 SGHRS and CDR2 YFSETQ. V dropped 4 bases and J dropped 0; count of bases not matched to a gene: 13. CDR3 coding DNA: TGCGCCAGCAGCATGGGACAGGGGTCCTCAGGAATAGCCAAAAACATTCAGTACTTC. This translates into CASSMGQGSSGIAKNIQYF.

The rearrangement uses TRBV28 and TRBJ2-4; 9 nucleotides line up with TRBD1. V shed 3 bases and J 7 bases; nucleotides not matched to a gene: 4. The germline V gene encodes CDR1 MDHEN and CDR2 SYDVKM. This CDR3 spans 14 amino acids. CDR3 residues: CASSFGDRANIQYF. In DNA, the CDR3 is TGTGCCAGCAGTTTCGGGGACAGGGCGAACATTCAGTACTTC.

The chain employs TRBV15 and TRBJ1-2; a weak D match, TRBD1 (5 bases). The germline CDR1 and CDR2 sequences are LNHNV and YYDKDF (reference sequence). V was clipped by 0 bases and J by 7 bases, with 15 bases between them. CDR3 size: 15 residues. CDR3 sequence (DNA): TGTGCCACCAGCAGAGATGCGGGACCGGGAGCTGGCTACACCTTC. Its protein is CATSRDAGPGAGYTF.

The CDR3: CASSTPRQGDSGNTIYF. In DNA form, the CDR3 reads TGTGCCAGCAGCACCCCGAGACAGGGGGACTCTGGAAACACCATATATTTT. This sequence joins TRBV7-2 and TRBJ1-3, with TRBD1 matching over 9 bases. Looked up from germline, CDR1 is SGHTA and CDR2 is FQGNSA. With V trimmed by 5 bases and J by 0 bases, 8 bases remained unmatched. CDR3 length equals 17 residues.

This clone appeared once. The V and J genes are TRBV7-9 and TRBJ1-1, with D uncertain. Trimming stripped 7 bases from V and 2 bases from J, with 14 bases between. CDR1 is SEHNR, CDR2 FQNEAQ, per germline (reference sequence). The CDR3 is 14 residues long. The CDR3 sequence: CASNFQGGNTEAFF. The DNA of the CDR3 is TGTGCCAGCAACTTTCAAGGCGGAAACACTGAAGCTTTCTTT.

The CDR3 nucleotides are TGTGCCATAGGGACTGCGGAGACCCAGTACTTC. Its protein product is CAIGTAETQYF. The chain links TRBV10-3 to TRBJ2-5; maybe TRBD2 (6 bases). Trimming took 9 bases from V and 5 from J, leaving 10 bases between them. The CDR3 has 11 residues. CDR1 is ENHRY, CDR2 SYGVKD, per germline.

The V gene is TRBV7-3, the J gene TRBJ2-2; TRBD2 matches 7 bases. From germline, CDR1 is SGHTA and CDR2 FQGTGA. V shed 5 bases and J 1 base; nucleotides not matched to a gene: 7. The CDR3 consists of 16 residues. The CDR3 loop is CASSPTGLLNTGELFF. The CDR3 DNA reads TGTGCCAGCAGCCCCACGGGACTACTGAACACCGGGGAGCTGTTTTTT.